This TCR beta chain was profiled in a study of blood T cell repertoires in COVID-19. For the study at large: Some COVID-19 samples were acute and others convalescent; all came from the United States, Italy and Spain. Nucleic acid was either cDNA or gDNA, and it came from T cells, B-cell-depleted T cells, or PBMCs.

V lost 2 bases to trimming and J lost 5 bases; unmatched junction nucleotides: 2. Germline assignment: CDR1 MNHEY and CDR2 SVGAGI. The length of the CDR3 is 14 residues. Original handling: For nucleated cells, counts were estimated from reference gene primer amplification. Using immunoSEQ multiplex PCR, the repertoire was profiled, and TCRdb retains in-frame clones only, with some absent. The DNA was the basis for D and trimming; V, J and clone size are from that table. The data contain about 270,000 clones, about 76% of them singletons. This chain links TRBV6-5 with TRBJ1-1; 10 bases match TRBD1. Sequenced material: peripheral blood. The receptor's source is a woman aged 60-75 years with active or convalescent COVID-19. As DNA, the CDR3 is TGTGCCAGCAGTTACGACAGGGGGCGAACTGAAGCTTTCTTT. Its protein is CASSYDRGRTEAFF.